The clone carrying this T cell receptor beta chain has more than one count but fewer than ten. The data were obtained in a study of human T cells and chemical hapten exposure. Germline CDR1 LGHNA, CDR2 YSLEER. Trimming stripped 0 bases from V and 8 bases from J, with 16 bases between. This CDR3 comprises 16 residues. TCRdb re-called the RACE reads with MiXCR, one entry per CDR3 protein. This repertoire shows about 120,000 distinct CDR3 sequences, about an eighth found once; its top ten account for about 0.9%. Sample time point: patch test 1, 2 weeks after DPC sensitization. Treatment indicated: therapeutic diphenylcyclopropenone sensitization with weekly scalp DPC. Donors, patients with alopecia ranging from 18 to 70 years old and judged suitable for DPC, provided samples.

The TCR was taken from a man younger than 30 with alopecia areata. Some clones in this sample may be carry-over from other donors' samples. The sample in question was whole blood, obtained in connection with sensitization to the hapten diphenylcyclopropenone (DPC). The rearrangement links TRBV4-3 to TRBJ1-4, with D perhaps TRBD1 (5 bases). CDR3 nucleotide sequence: TGCGCCAGCAGCCAAGATGGAGGGTTCGAGGGGGAAAAACTGTTTTTT. Its protein is CASSQDGGFEGEKLFF.